These T cell receptor beta chains were read from a single sample in a study of shared T cell receptors in the human thymus. The data were produced by immunoSEQ multiplex PCR, yet TCRdb's version contains in-frame clones alone and is incomplete. The sample lists 650,000 to 950,000 clones; approximately 85% were seen once. These sequences were also reported in another study, on human thymus T cells.

Sequencing input: thymocytes. These receptors originate from a girl less than two years old with a congenital heart defect. The CDR3 runs from the conserved cysteine through the conserved F or W. The order of the fields is V gene, clone size, J gene, D gene, CDR3 protein, CDR3 DNA. D genes are given only for firm matches. Expanded clones get a size class; other rows say once, few or many, or leave the size out.

TRBV6-1	.	TRBJ2-5	.	CAAWSKTQYF	TGTGCCGCCTGGTCTAAGACCCAGTACTTC
TRBV2	.	TRBJ1-2	TRBD1	CASRQKGGQGASIPHGYTF	TGTGCCAGCAGACAAAAAGGAGGACAGGGGGCGTCGATTCCTCATGGCTACACCTTC
TRBV9	.	TRBJ2-5	TRBD2	CASSVVGGWGTSGLQETQYF	TGTGCCAGCAGCGTAGTAGGGGGTTGGGGTACTAGCGGGCTCCAAGAGACCCAGTACTTC
TRBV9	.	TRBJ2-3	.	CASSVRLKGADTQYF	TGTGCCAGCAGCGTGAGACTCAAAGGGGCAGATACGCAGTATTTT
TRBV6-5	.	TRBJ1-1	.	CASSYATVNTEAFF	TGTGCCAGCAGTTACGCTACAGTTAACACTGAAGCTTTCTTT
TRBV7-6	.	TRBJ2-2	TRBD1	CASSLPGQGKKNTGELFF	TGTGCCAGCAGCCTTCCGGGACAGGGGAAAAAAAACACCGGGGAGCTGTTTTTT
TRBV6-6	once	TRBJ1-4	.	CASSPQGYGEKLFF	TGTGCCAGCAGTCCACAGGGCTACGGTGAAAAACTGTTTTTT
TRBV29-1	.	TRBJ1-2	TRBD1	CSVDYRGAYGYTF	TGCAGCGTTGATTACAGGGGGGCCTATGGCTACACCTTC
TRBV5-8	once	TRBJ1-1	.	CASSFGSNTEAFF	TGTGCCAGCAGCTTCGGTTCGAACACTGAAGCTTTCTTT
TRBV19	.	TRBJ2-1	.	CASSIDSTRNEQFF	TGTGCCAGTAGTATTGATTCTACCCGGAATGAGCAGTTCTTC
TRBV5-1	.	TRBJ1-6	TRBD1	CASSWGQGSSYNSPLHF	TGCGCCAGCAGCTGGGGACAGGGAAGCTCCTATAATTCACCCCTCCACTTT
TRBV15	.	TRBJ2-7	TRBD1	CATSGRLKEPGQGYEQYF	TGTGCCACCAGCGGCAGACTCAAAGAACCGGGACAGGGGTACGAGCAGTACTTC
TRBV6-5	.	TRBJ1-2	.	CASSYSLLQGADF	TGTGCCAGCAGTTACTCGTTACTACAGGGAGCCGACTTC
TRBV14	.	TRBJ2-3	.	CASRVRGLPTDTQYF	TGTGCCAGCAGGGTTAGGGGACTGCCTACAGATACGCAGTATTTT
TRBV4-1	.	TRBJ1-1	.	CASSQEGWRQRYWATEAFF	TGCGCCAGCAGCCAAGAGGGGTGGAGACAGCGCTACTGGGCCACTGAAGCTTTCTTT
TRBV6-5	.	TRBJ1-2	.	CASSQTGTNYGYTF	TGTGCCAGCAGCCAAACCGGGACAAACTATGGCTACACCTTC
TRBV6-1	.	TRBJ2-5	.	CASSEPRDQETQYF	TGTGCCAGCAGTGAACCCCGGGATCAAGAGACCCAGTACTTC
TRBV7-9	.	TRBJ1-1	TRBD1	CASSPRRGTEGGGGTEAFF	TGTGCCAGCAGCCCAAGACGAGGGACAGAAGGGGGTGGTGGCACTGAAGCTTTCTTT
TRBV7-9	.	TRBJ2-7	.	CASSQGWREPYEQYF	TGTGCCAGCAGCCAGGGATGGAGGGAACCCTACGAGCAGTACTTC
TRBV10-3	.	TRBJ2-7	.	CAIAGGLNYEQYF	TGTGCCATCGCAGGGGGACTTAACTACGAGCAGTACTTC
TRBV14	once	TRBJ2-7	TRBD2	CVSSQERSSGVSYEQYF	TGTGTCAGCAGCCAAGAACGTTCTAGCGGGGTCTCCTACGAGCAGTACTTC
TRBV5-6	.	TRBJ2-3	.	CASSPYLEFTGTQYF	TGTGCCAGCAGCCCCTATTTGGAGTTCACAGGTACGCAGTATTTT
TRBV10-3	.	TRBJ1-5	.	CAISEKRYNRDPPGQPQHF	TGTGCCATCAGTGAAAAGCGGTATAACAGGGATCCCCCAGGTCAGCCCCAGCATTTT
TRBV19	.	TRBJ1-1	TRBD1	CATQGAKDTEAFF	TGTGCCACCCAGGGGGCGAAAGACACTGAAGCTTTCTTT
TRBV4-1	.	TRBJ2-1	TRBD2	CASSQVPRGGQSEQFF	TGCGCCAGCAGCCAAGTTCCGCGGGGGGGCCAGAGTGAGCAGTTCTTC
TRBV29-1	.	TRBJ1-5	.	CSVEQGQCEYSNQPQHF	TGCAGCGTAGAACAGGGACAATGCGAGTATAGCAATCAGCCCCAGCATTTT
TRBV5-1	.	TRBJ1-2	.	CASSSSGDPNYGYTF	TGCGCCAGCAGCTCCTCAGGGGACCCTAACTATGGCTACACCTTC
TRBV10-3	.	TRBJ1-2	.	CAISESTSREGGYTF	TGTGCCATCAGTGAGTCAACATCCAGGGAGGGCGGCTACACCTTC
TRBV28	.	TRBJ2-5	TRBD1	CASSSTGDQETQYF	TGTGCCAGCAGTTCGACAGGGGACCAAGAGACCCAGTACTTC
TRBV7-3	.	TRBJ1-2	TRBD1	CASSLKGDRGEYGYTF	TGTGCCAGCAGCTTAAAGGGGGACAGGGGGGAGTACGGCTACACCTTC
TRBV5-4	.	TRBJ1-6	TRBD1	CASRPGQFTNSPLHF	TGTGCCAGCAGGCCGGGACAGTTTACCAATTCACCCCTCCACTTT
TRBV7-2	.	TRBJ2-4	.	CASSTSGAAIQYF	TGTGCCAGCAGCACCTCAGGGGCGGCCATTCAGTACTTC
TRBV5-6	.	TRBJ1-4	TRBD1	CASSEDTGTVMKLFF	TGTGCCAGCAGCGAAGATACAGGGACAGTCATGAAACTGTTTTTT
TRBV5-1	.	TRBJ2-7	TRBD1	CASSSPPGQASYEQYF	TGCGCCAGCAGCTCTCCTCCGGGACAGGCCTCCTACGAGCAGTACTTC
TRBV18	.	TRBJ2-3	TRBD2	CASSQLAGGSDTQYF	TGTGCCAGCTCACAGCTAGCGGGGGGGTCGGATACGCAGTATTTT
TRBV10-2	once	TRBJ2-2	TRBD1	CASSDDRGVFNTGELFF	TGCGCCAGCAGTGATGACAGGGGGGTCTTTAACACCGGGGAGCTGTTTTTT
TRBV9	.	TRBJ2-2	.	CASGRRSLNTGELFF	TGTGCCAGCGGGAGGAGGTCGTTGAACACCGGGGAGCTGTTTTTT
TRBV6-1	.	TRBJ1-2	.	CASSERVPGGYTF	TGTGCCAGCAGTGAAAGGGTGCCGGGGGGCTACACCTTC
TRBV4-2	.	TRBJ1-6	.	CASSQDPAGTPSYNSPLHF	TGTGCCAGCAGCCAAGATCCGGCCGGGACTCCCTCCTATAATTCACCCCTCCACTTT
TRBV5-1	.	TRBJ1-3	.	CASSLEPHSGGNTIYF	TGCGCCAGCAGCTTGGAGCCCCACAGCGGAGGAAACACCATATATTTT